This T cell receptor (beta chain) is from a study of T cells in Graves' hyperthyroidism and ophthalmopathy. Not enrolled were patients with uncontrolled infection, other autoimmune disease, pregnancy or lactation. There were TCR beta CDR3 regions amplified from RNA transcripts. The study used the HTBI primer set for a first-round RT-PCR of the TCR CDR3. TCRdb analysed the multiplex PCR reads with MiXCR anew, one entry per CDR3 protein. The profile shows 400,000 to 450,000 distinct CDR3 sequences, approximately 15% of them singletons. This clonotype has just a few counts. Sample: blood. This TCR was recovered from a man younger than 30 with Graves' ophthalmopathy.

CDR3 sequence reads: CASSLVRAPDNEQFF. The DNA of the CDR3 is TGTGCCAGCAGCTTAGTTCGGGCCCCTGACAATGAGCAGTTCTTC. The J gene is TRBJ2-1, the V gene TRBV7-9; D remains unclear. Trimming pared 1 base from V and 5 bases from J, leaving 12 bases between. This CDR3 is built from 15 residues. Germline V gene data show CDR1 as SEHNR and CDR2 as FQNEAQ (reference sequence).